The rows below give T cell receptor beta chains drawn from one sample of a study of blood T cell repertoires in COVID-19. Produced via immunoSEQ multiplex PCR; TCRdb's table is partial and in-frame only. Altogether some 360,000 clones are present, approximately 89% being singletons, with the ten largest covering 3.9%. Sequenced input: peripheral blood. Every receptor here comes from a woman between 55 and 75 years old with COVID-19, enrolled during active disease. The CDR3 runs from the conserved cysteine through the conserved F or W. The D gene is left open where the match is weak. For some rows the clone size is stated as once, few or many, or as a class when expanded; others skip it.

TGTGCCAGCAGCCTAGCGACCGGGGGGGCCACAGATACGCAGTATTTT,CASSLATGGATDTQYF,TRBJ2-3,TRBD2,TRBV7-8,NA
TGTGCCAGCAGCGTAGGGGAGGTCGGGTCACCCCTCCACTTT,CASSVGEVGSPLHF,TRBJ1-6,NA,TRBV9,few
TGTGCCAGTATCACCCAGGACAGGGTCAACGAGCAGTACTTC,CASITQDRVNEQYF,TRBJ2-7,TRBD1,TRBV19,NA
TGCAGCGCCACGACGGGAGGCGGGGGGGTAAGAGAGACCCAGTACTTC,CSATTGGGGVRETQYF,TRBJ2-5,TRBD2,TRBV29-1,NA
TGTGCCAGCAGCTTATCCGGGGGTTACGAGCAGTACTTC,CASSLSGGYEQYF,TRBJ2-7,NA,TRBV7-6,NA
TGTGCCAGCAGCGTACTAGGACAGAAAAACACTGAAGCTTTCTTT,CASSVLGQKNTEAFF,TRBJ1-1,NA,TRBV9,NA
TGTGCCAGCAACGTGGGCGTCGGTAGGGGTCCGTTCTTC,CASNVGVGRGPFF,TRBJ2-1,NA,TRBV2,NA
TGTGCCAGCAGCGTAGGAGCCGGGTACAATGAGCAGTTCTTC,CASSVGAGYNEQFF,TRBJ2-1,NA,TRBV9,NA
TGTGCCACCAGCAGAGATCAAAACACTGAAGCTTTCTTT,CATSRDQNTEAFF,TRBJ1-1,NA,TRBV15,NA
TGTGCCAGCAGTGCCTTTAGCGGGGGGGCAGATACGCAGTATTTT,CASSAFSGGADTQYF,TRBJ2-3,TRBD2,TRBV25-1,NA
TGTGCCAGCAGCCAAGTGCGGGGCGCCGCAACTAATGAAAAACTGTTTTTT,CASSQVRGAATNEKLFF,TRBJ1-4,NA,TRBV4-2,NA
TGTGCCAGCCAGGGACAGGGGGATAATTCACCCCTCCACTTT,CASQGQGDNSPLHF,TRBJ1-6,TRBD1,TRBV28,NA
TGTGCCAGCAGTTGGCCTCGGGGAGGGGTTATAGGCTACACCTTC,CASSWPRGGVIGYTF,TRBJ1-2,NA,TRBV6-5,NA
TGTGCCAGTGGCAGGAGGCGGGGCTCTGGAAACACCATATATTTT,CASGRRRGSGNTIYF,TRBJ1-3,NA,TRBV6-5,NA
TGTGCCAGCAGCAAAACTTTCCAAGGGGGAGGGGTACACTATGGCTACACCTTC,CASSKTFQGGGVHYGYTF,TRBJ1-2,NA,TRBV2,NA
TGCGCCAGCAGTCCACAGGGGCGCACAGATACGCAGTATTTT,CASSPQGRTDTQYF,TRBJ2-3,TRBD1,TRBV10-1,NA
TGTGCCAGCAGCCGGACAGGGTTGAATTCACCCCTCCACTTT,CASSRTGLNSPLHF,TRBJ1-6,TRBD1,TRBV6-5,NA
TGCGCCAGCAGCTTAATTGGACTAGCGGTTACCCCCTACGAGCAGTACTTC,CASSLIGLAVTPYEQYF,TRBJ2-7,TRBD2,TRBV5-1,NA
TGTGCCAGCTCACCACTCCGCTTCCCCCTGAGCTCCTACAATGAGCAGTTCTTC,CASSPLRFPLSSYNEQFF,TRBJ2-1,NA,TRBV18,NA
TGTGCCAGCAGTCGACAGGGACTTGGAAACACCATATATTTT,CASSRQGLGNTIYF,TRBJ1-3,TRBD1,TRBV2,NA
TGTGCCAGCCTTCCGGGCGGGGGGATTTACGAGCAGTACTTC,CASLPGGGIYEQYF,TRBJ2-7,TRBD2,TRBV2,NA
TGCGCCAGCAGTGAGGAACTAGCGGGGGCCATGTTCTCCTACGAGCAGTACTTC,CASSEELAGAMFSYEQYF,TRBJ2-7,TRBD2,TRBV10-2,NA
TGTGCCAGCAGAGAGACAGGGCCCGGAAACACCATATATTTT,CASRETGPGNTIYF,TRBJ1-3,TRBD1,TRBV2,NA
TGCAGTGCTAGTACGTGGAGAGGGAGCAATCAGCCCCAGCATTTT,CSASTWRGSNQPQHF,TRBJ1-5,NA,TRBV20-1,few
TGTGCCAGCGTGGGGGGGCCAGAGACCCAGTACTTC,CASVGGPETQYF,TRBJ2-5,NA,TRBV28,NA
TGTGCCAGCAGGGCTGGAAGGGGATATGGCTACACCTTC,CASRAGRGYGYTF,TRBJ1-2,NA,TRBV12-3/TRBV12-4,NA
TGTGCCAGCAGCTTAGAGGGAGTTTATGATACGCAGTATTTT,CASSLEGVYDTQYF,TRBJ2-3,NA,TRBV7-9,NA
TGTGCCAGTACCCCCTTCGGGACACGGAATGAAAAACTGTTTTTT,CASTPFGTRNEKLFF,TRBJ1-4,NA,TRBV19,NA
TGTGCCAGCAGTTTAGGAGGGACGGGTGAAGCTTTCTTT,CASSLGGTGEAFF,TRBJ1-1,NA,TRBV28,once
TGTGCCAGCAGCCATTGGACAGGGGGCTCGGAAGCTTTCTTT,CASSHWTGGSEAFF,TRBJ1-1,TRBD1,TRBV14,NA
TGTGCCAGCAGCGCCCGAGGGGCAGGGGCCGAGCAGTACTTC,CASSARGAGAEQYF,TRBJ2-7,NA,TRBV9,NA